Listed below are T cell receptor beta chains from one sample, sequenced in a study of CD8+ T cells in alopecia areata. The method was immunoSEQ multiplex PCR; TCRdb's version includes in-frame clones alone and lacks a portion of them. Found here are 200,000 to 250,000 clones, 56% of them singletons; the top ten hold about 5.3%. The sequenced sample consisted of CD8+ T cells sorted from blood. The origin of the receptors is a human donor in good health. CDR3s include the opening cysteine and the closing phenylalanine or tryptophan.

V gene	CDR3 length	J gene	CDR3 protein
TRBV19	14	TRBJ2-1	CASSTGLDYNEQFF
TRBV6-1	15	TRBJ1-6	CASSARTGEGSPLHF
TRBV6-1	14	TRBJ2-7	CASSPRQGAYEQYF
TRBV13	13	TRBJ1-1	CASSLGHPSEAFF
TRBV11-2	15	TRBJ2-5	CASSLITAPRETQYF
TRBV2	13	TRBJ2-7	CASSEERSYEQYF
TRBV29-1	15	TRBJ2-3	CSVVVVGASTDTQYF
TRBV29-1	14	TRBJ1-2	CSVEEQGAGYGYTF
TRBV6-5	13	TRBJ2-2	CASSYWETGELFF
TRBV29-1	9	TRBJ2-5	CSQKETQYF
TRBV6-6	14	TRBJ1-2	CASSYSYGEGGYTF
TRBV5-1	17	TRBJ2-1	CASSLELAGVGSDEQFF
TRBV5-6	13	TRBJ2-1	CASSSPYYNEQFF
TRBV6-5	13	TRBJ2-3	CASSPGNTDTQYF
TRBV11-1	15	TRBJ1-2	CASSPLNRLDYGYTF
TRBV7-9	13	TRBJ1-1	CASSPGFNTEAFF
TRBV7-9	11	TRBJ2-7	CASRLGEEQYF
TRBV9	14	TRBJ1-1	CASSASGKNTEAFF
TRBV30	13	TRBJ1-5	CAWSVGGYQPQHF
TRBV29-1	13	TRBJ1-2	CSVTGEMLDGYTF
TRBV29-1	15	TRBJ1-4	CSATQDRETNEKLFF
TRBV5-1	16	TRBJ1-6	CASSAPMSGPDSPLHF
TRBV15	16	TRBJ2-7	CATSTGTSGAGREQYF
TRBV11-2	16	TRBJ2-4	CASSSQDNRAKNIQYF
TRBV25-1	12	TRBJ1-5	CASSGSNQPQHF
TRBV13	12	TRBJ2-5	CASSLGLETQYF
TRBV18	14	TRBJ2-5	CASSPGRGQETQYF
TRBV11-1	14	TRBJ2-7	CASSLTLAPYEQYF